A selection of T cell receptor beta chains follows, all from one sample in a study of breast tumors, draining lymph nodes, adjacent tissues. TCRdb fed the multiplex PCR reads into MiXCR, producing one record per CDR3 protein. The sample records over 20,000 distinct CDR3 sequences, less than 40% being singletons. The material sequenced was breast tumor tissue. All receptors come from a female donor with breast cancer. Some clones in this sample may be carry-over from other donors' samples. Both conserved end residues are part of each CDR3. D genes are given only for firm matches. A row's size may be missing; if present it is once, few, many or a size class.

d_call cdr3_length clone_size j_call v_call cdr3_nt cdr3_aa
NA 15 many TRBJ2-2 TRBV4-3 TGCGCCAGCAGCCTCAGAGGGAGGAACACCGGGGAGCTGTTTTTT CASSLRGRNTGELFF
TRBD2 15 many TRBJ2-1 TRBV5-1 TGCGCCAGCAGCTTGAATATAGCGGGAGGGCATGAGCAGTTCTTC CASSLNIAGGHEQFF
TRBD2 17 many TRBJ2-3 TRBV30 TGTGCCTTCGAACCATTAGCGGGAGGTGGCATTGGAGATACGCAGTATTTT CAFEPLAGGGIGDTQYF
TRBD1 13 few TRBJ1-1 TRBV5-1 TGCGCCAGCAGCTTGTGGGGACAGGACGAAGCTTTCTTT CASSLWGQDEAFF
TRBD1 14 many TRBJ2-7 TRBV5-1 TGCGCCAGCAGCCAATCGGGACAGGGAGGCGAGCAGTACTTC CASSQSGQGGEQYF
NA 15 medium-sized TRBJ2-7 TRBV4-2 TGTGCCAGCAGCACTATGGGACACCGCGTCTACGAGCAGTACTTC CASSTMGHRVYEQYF
TRBD2 14 many TRBJ2-3 TRBV7-2 TGTGCCAGCAGCTTAAAAGCGGGAGAAGGTACGCAGTATTTT CASSLKAGEGTQYF
NA 13 NA TRBJ2-7 TRBV20-1 TGCAGTGCTAGAGCGACAGACTCCTACGAGCAGTACTTC CSARATDSYEQYF
NA 17 many TRBJ1-5 TRBV2 TGTGCCAGCAGTGATTTGGGGGGGCGCAAGAGCAATCAGCCCCAGCATTTT CASSDLGGRKSNQPQHF
NA 17 NA TRBJ2-4 TRBV28 TGTGCCAGCAGTTCCCTCGCAGGGGACCAAGCCAAAAACATTCAGTACTTC CASSSLAGDQAKNIQYF
NA 14 many TRBJ2-7 TRBV5-1 TGCGCCAGCAGCTTGGCCGGCGAGACCTACGAGCAGTACTTC CASSLAGETYEQYF
TRBD1 16 many TRBJ2-1 TRBV2 TGTGCCAGCAGTCCCCGGCCGGGACAGGGACGGTTTGAGCAGTTCTTC CASSPRPGQGRFEQFF
NA 17 NA TRBJ2-1 TRBV27 TGTGCCAGCACCCCAGGCACAGGCCAGAGCTCCTACAATGAGCAGTTCTTC CASTPGTGQSSYNEQFF
NA 14 medium-sized TRBJ2-5 TRBV4-2 TGTGCCAGCAGCCAAGGGGGTGGTCAAGAGACCCAGTACTTC CASSQGGGQETQYF
NA 16 many TRBJ2-1 TRBV15 TGTGCCACCAGCAGAGAACCGGACGAGTTATACAATGAGCAGTTCTTC CATSREPDELYNEQFF
NA 9 NA TRBJ2-7 TRBV20-1 TGCAGTGTAGGGAGCGAGCAGTACTTC CSVGSEQYF
NA 16 many TRBJ2-3 TRBV5-1 TGCGCCAGCAGCTTGGGGGCAGGGTCTAGCACAGATACGCAGTATTTT CASSLGAGSSTDTQYF
TRBD1 16 NA TRBJ2-5 TRBV10-3 TGTGCCATCAGTACCGGGACAGGGGAGAACCAAGAGACCCAGTACTTC CAISTGTGENQETQYF
NA 14 once TRBJ1-3 TRBV20-1 TGCAGTGCTAGTCCAGGCTCCTCTGGAAACACCATGTATTTT CSASPGSSGNTMYF
TRBD2 16 many TRBJ2-1 TRBV20-1 TGCAGTGCTAGAGATTTTTGGCGGGAGGGTGACAATGAGCAGTTCTTC CSARDFWREGDNEQFF
NA 15 few TRBJ2-3 TRBV28 TGTGCCAGCAGTTCCCCTACCGGGGGCATAGATACGCAGTATTTT CASSSPTGGIDTQYF
NA 13 many TRBJ1-5 TRBV29-1 TGCAGCGTTGAAACGGGGGGCGGTCAGCCCCAGCATTTT CSVETGGGQPQHF
NA 12 many TRBJ2-2 TRBV5-1 TGCGCCAGCAGCTCTCTCACCGGGGAGCTGTTTTTT CASSSLTGELFF
NA 11 many TRBJ2-3 TRBV10-3 TGTGCCATCGGTAAATCAGATACGCAGTATTTT CAIGKSDTQYF
TRBD2 16 NA TRBJ2-1 TRBV11-1 TGTGCCAGCAGCGGAGCGGGGGCGGGAAGGCAGGATGAGCAGTTCTTC CASSGAGAGRQDEQFF
TRBD1 18 many TRBJ2-3 TRBV6-6 TGTGCCAGCAGTTACCCCGGGACAGGGGAAGGGGGCACAGATACGCAGTATTTT CASSYPGTGEGGTDTQYF
NA 13 NA TRBJ2-7 TRBV27 TGTGCCAGCAGTTCTTGGGGAGACTACGAGCAGTACTTC CASSSWGDYEQYF
TRBD2 15 many TRBJ2-7 TRBV11-3 TGTGCCAGCAGCTTAGTGCTGGCGGGGGGAGACGAGCAGTACTTC CASSLVLAGGDEQYF
NA 19 many TRBJ1-5 TRBV2 TGTGCCAGCAGCACCCTACGAGGGGCGGGGGATTATAGCAATCAGCCCCAGCATTTT CASSTLRGAGDYSNQPQHF
NA 16 many TRBJ2-5 TRBV7-6 TGTGCCAGCACCCAGGGGGGCAGGGGCGCTCGGGAGACCCAGTACTTC CASTQGGRGARETQYF
TRBD1 14 many TRBJ2-1 TRBV6-5 TGTGCCAGCAGTTACCTGACAGGGGGCGAAAGGCAGTTCTTC CASSYLTGGERQFF
NA 13 medium-sized TRBJ1-5 TRBV3-1 TGTGCCAGCAGCCCACGTAGGGCCCAGCCCCAGCATTTT CASSPRRAQPQHF
NA 15 many TRBJ2-5 TRBV27 TGTGCCAGCAGTTTCGCAGGGTCCCTCCAAGAGACCCAGTACTTC CASSFAGSLQETQYF
TRBD1 14 many TRBJ2-5 TRBV24-1 TGTGCCACCAGTGAACGACAGGGACGGGAGACCCAGTACTTC CATSERQGRETQYF
NA 15 many TRBJ2-1 TRBV25-1 TGTGCCAGCAGTATAGGCCCAAGGGCTAACAATGAGCAGTTCTTC CASSIGPRANNEQFF
TRBD2 15 many TRBJ2-5 TRBV7-3 TGTGCCAGCAGCTTAAGGGCGGGAGCCCAAGAGACCCAGTACTTC CASSLRAGAQETQYF
TRBD1 17 many TRBJ2-2 TRBV24-1 TGTGCCACCAGTGTCCAAACCCGGGACAGGGACGCCGGGGAGCTGTTTTTT CATSVQTRDRDAGELFF
NA 15 many TRBJ2-5 TRBV7-2 TGTGCCAGCAGCTTCGCAACCGCTACCCAAGGGACCCAGTACTTC CASSFATATQGTQYF
NA 13 many TRBJ2-3 TRBV9 TGTGCCAGCAGCGGACAGAACCGGGATACGCAGTATTTT CASSGQNRDTQYF